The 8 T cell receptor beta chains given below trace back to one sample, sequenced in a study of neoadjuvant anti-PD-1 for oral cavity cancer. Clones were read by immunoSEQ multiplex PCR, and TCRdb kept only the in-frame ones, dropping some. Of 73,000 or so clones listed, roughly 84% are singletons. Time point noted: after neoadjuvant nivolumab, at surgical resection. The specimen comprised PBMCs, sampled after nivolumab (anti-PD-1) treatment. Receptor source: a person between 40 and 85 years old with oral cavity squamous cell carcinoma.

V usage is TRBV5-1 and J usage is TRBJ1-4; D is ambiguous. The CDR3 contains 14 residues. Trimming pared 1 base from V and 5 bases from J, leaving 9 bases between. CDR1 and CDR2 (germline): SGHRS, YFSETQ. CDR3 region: CASSLTVGNEKLFF. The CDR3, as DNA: TGCGCCAGCAGCTTGACAGTGGGGAATGAAAAACTGTTTTTT. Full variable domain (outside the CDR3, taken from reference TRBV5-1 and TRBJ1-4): KAGVTQTPRYLIKTRGQQVTLSCSPISGHRSVSWYQQTPGQGLQFLFEYFSETQRNKGNFPGRFSGRQFSNSRSEMNVSTLELGDSALYLCASSLTVGNEKLFFGSGTQLSVL.

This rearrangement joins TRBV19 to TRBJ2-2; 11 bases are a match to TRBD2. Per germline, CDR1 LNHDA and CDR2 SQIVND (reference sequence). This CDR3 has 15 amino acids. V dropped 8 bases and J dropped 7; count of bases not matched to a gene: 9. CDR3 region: CASAPGTSGGGELFF. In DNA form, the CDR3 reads TGTGCCAGTGCCCCGGGGACTAGCGGAGGCGGGGAGCTGTTTTTT.

CDR3 sequence: CASSQGRGYGGETQYF. For the CDR3, the DNA is TGCGCCAGCAGCCAAGGAAGAGGATACGGCGGGGAGACCCAGTACTTC. The chain has TRBV4-1 and TRBJ2-5; a possible D gene is TRBD2 (5 bases). The CDR3 is 16 amino acids. Trimming shortened V by 1 base and J by 5 bases, and 17 bases separated the two germline ends. The germline gives CDR1 MGHRA, CDR2 YSYEKL.

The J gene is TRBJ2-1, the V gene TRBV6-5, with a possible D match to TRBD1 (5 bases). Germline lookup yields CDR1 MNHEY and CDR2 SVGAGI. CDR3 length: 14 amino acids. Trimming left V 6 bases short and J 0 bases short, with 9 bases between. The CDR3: CASRQGYSYNEQFF. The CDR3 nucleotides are TGTGCCAGCAGGCAGGGTTACTCCTACAATGAGCAGTTCTTC.

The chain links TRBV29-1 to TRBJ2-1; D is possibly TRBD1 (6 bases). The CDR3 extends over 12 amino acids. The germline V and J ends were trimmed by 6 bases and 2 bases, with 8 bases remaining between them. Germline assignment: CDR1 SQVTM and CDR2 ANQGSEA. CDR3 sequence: CSVGTTYNEQFF. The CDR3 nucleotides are TGCAGCGTGGGGACAACCTACAATGAGCAGTTCTTC.

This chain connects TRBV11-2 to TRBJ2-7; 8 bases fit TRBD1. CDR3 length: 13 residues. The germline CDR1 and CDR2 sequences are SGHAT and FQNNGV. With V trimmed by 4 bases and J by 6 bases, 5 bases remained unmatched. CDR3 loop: CASSSGQGPEQYF. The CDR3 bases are TGTGCCAGCAGCTCCGGACAGGGTCCCGAGCAGTACTTC.

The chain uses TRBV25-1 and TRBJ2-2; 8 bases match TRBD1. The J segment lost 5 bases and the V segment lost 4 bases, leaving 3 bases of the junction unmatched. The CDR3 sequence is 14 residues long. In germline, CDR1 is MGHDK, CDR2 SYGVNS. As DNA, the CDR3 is TGTGCCAGCAGTGGGCAGGGGGCGACCGGGGAGCTGTTTTTT. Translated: CASSGQGATGELFF.

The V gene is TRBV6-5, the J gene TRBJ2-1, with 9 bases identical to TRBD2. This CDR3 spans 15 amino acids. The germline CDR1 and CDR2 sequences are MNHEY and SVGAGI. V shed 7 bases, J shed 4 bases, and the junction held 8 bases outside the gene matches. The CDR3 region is CASKLQTSGYNEQFF. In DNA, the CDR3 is TGTGCCAGCAAGCTACAGACTAGCGGTTACAATGAGCAGTTCTTC.